The 22 T cell receptor beta chains below were found in one sample sequenced in a study of blood T cell repertoires in COVID-19. Only in-frame clones appear in the TCRdb table, and some are missing; sequencing was by immunoSEQ multiplex PCR. The sample shows almost 250,000 clones, approximately 85% of them seen only once. Sequenced input: peripheral blood. The receptors stem from a woman aged 80 or over with COVID-19, enrolled during active disease.

This clone was observed once. This rearrangement joins TRBV28 to TRBJ2-1; the D gene is possibly TRBD2 (6 bases). The V end was cut by 6 bases, the J end by 2 bases, with 11 bases between. CDR1 and CDR2 (germline): MDHEN, SYDVKM. The CDR3 sequence is 14 residues long. CDR3 coding DNA: TGTGCCAGCAGCTCCCCGGGGGCCTACAATGAGCAGTTCTTC. It codes for CASSSPGAYNEQFF.

A few counts support this clone. This same CDR3 is encoded by further DNA sequences in the sample. The gene calls are TRBV12-3 or TRBV12-4 and TRBJ1-1, with D unresolved. This CDR3 has 13 residues. V gave up 4 bases and J gave up 0 bases, with 6 bases separating them. CDR3 sequence (DNA): TGTGCCAGCAGTTCCCAAATGAACACTGAAGCTTTCTTT. Translating gives CASSSQMNTEAFF.

The chain combines TRBV12-3 or TRBV12-4 with TRBJ1-1; D remains unclear. V lost 3 bases, J lost 1 base, and 3 bases lay in between. The CDR3 runs 12 residues. For the CDR3, the DNA is TGTGCCAGCAGTTTCGGGAACACTGAAGCTTTCTTT. This codes for CASSFGNTEAFF.

The J gene is TRBJ1-2, the V gene TRBV5-1; TRBD1 might be the D (6 bases). Trimming took off 4 bases at V and 1 base at J, with 8 bases between the two ends. Germline CDR1 SGHRS, CDR2 YFSETQ. The CDR3 extends over 13 amino acids. The CDR3 DNA reads as TGCGCCAGCAGCGGGGGCCTTAACTATGGCTACACCTTC. This sequence encodes CASSGGLNYGYTF.

The genes are TRBV28 and TRBJ1-5; no firm D call. The CDR3 contains 17 residues. Trimming took off 4 bases at V and 4 bases at J, with 20 bases between the two ends. Germline assignment: CDR1 MDHEN and CDR2 SYDVKM. The CDR3 reads CASSSIGRGGPNQPQHF. The DNA of the CDR3 is TGTGCCAGCAGTTCCATTGGCCGGGGAGGGCCTAATCAGCCCCAGCATTTT.

CDR3 in amino acids: CASSPTGTGRTDTQYF. DNA for the CDR3: TGTGCCAGCTCACCAACCGGGACAGGGAGGACAGATACGCAGTATTTT. The chain uses TRBV18 and TRBJ2-3, with 9 positions matching TRBD1. This CDR3 is 16 amino acids long. Germline-derived CDR1 and CDR2 are KGHSH and LQKENI. The V and J ends lost 2 bases and 3 bases, in that order; junction bases with no gene match: 6.

This clone was counted a few times. This chain links TRBV6-5 with TRBJ1-2, with TRBD1 matching 10 bases. This CDR3 spans 14 amino acids. V was pared by 4 bases and J by 4 bases, with 3 bases of the junction left unmatched. Per germline, CDR1 MNHEY and CDR2 SVGAGI. The CDR3 spells CASSSGTGAYGYTF. CDR3 in DNA: TGTGCCAGCAGTTCCGGGACAGGGGCCTATGGCTACACCTTC.

This clone was observed a few times. This chain links TRBV27 with TRBJ2-2; weak D call: TRBD1 (6 bases). Germline V CDR1 and CDR2: MNHEY, SMNVEV (reference sequence). The CDR3 runs to 17 residues. V was pared by 6 bases and J by 1 base, with 18 bases between. The CDR3 here is CASRTGQRLGNTGELFF. The CDR3 bases are TGTGCCAGCAGGACGGGACAACGTTTGGGGAACACCGGGGAGCTGTTTTTT.

J is TRBJ2-2 and V is TRBV3-1 (or the pseudogene TRBV3-2); 7 positions match TRBD1. Losses at the gene ends were 5 bases for V and 4 bases for J; bases not matched to a gene: 10. The CDR3 spans 16 residues. The V gene's germline CDR1 is LGHDT and CDR2 YNNKEL (reference sequence). CDR3 in DNA: TGTGCCAGCAGCTCCCCGACAGGGTCCGGCACCGGGGAGCTGTTTTTT. This translates into CASSSPTGSGTGELFF.

The rearrangement joins TRBV3-1 (or the pseudogene TRBV3-2) to TRBJ2-1; TRBD2 matches 8 bases. The CDR3 is made up of 15 amino acids. Germline CDR1 reads LGHDT; CDR2 reads YNNKEL (reference sequence). The V and J ends lost 6 bases and 3 bases, in that order; junction bases with no gene match: 7. The CDR3, as DNA: TGTGCCAGCAGAACGGGCGGGGGGTTCTACAATGAGCAGTTCTTC. This translates into CASRTGGGFYNEQFF.

The V and J genes are TRBV12-3 or TRBV12-4 and TRBJ1-5; D ambiguous. The CDR3 totals 13 residues. V was cut by 0 bases and J by 11 bases, with 11 bases left in between. The DNA for the CDR3 is TGTGCCAGCAGTTTAGCGGTGATTGAGGCCCAGCATTTT. Residues: CASSLAVIEAQHF.

This chain joins TRBV9 and TRBJ1-3, with TRBD1 as a possible D gene (5 bases). CDR3 length equals 15 residues. The ends were cut back, 4 bases at V and 0 bases at J, with 11 bases in the middle. The germline CDR1 and CDR2 sequences are SGDLS and YYNGEE. The CDR3 DNA reads TGTGCCAGCAGCCCTCGGACAAGCTCTGGAAACACCATATATTTT. This translates into CASSPRTSSGNTIYF.

The rearrangement uses TRBV20-1 and TRBJ1-6; D may be TRBD1 (6 bases). V lost 3 bases and J lost 9, with 21 bases in between. This CDR3 contains 16 residues. CDR1 is DFQATT, CDR2 SNEGSKA, per germline (reference sequence). The CDR3 coding sequence is TGCAGTGCTAGTGAACAGGGAAAACGGGGAAGTTCACCCCTCCACTTT. This sequence encodes CSASEQGKRGSSPLHF.

The chain links TRBV7-8 to TRBJ1-5; D unresolved. Per the germline V gene, CDR1 is SGHVS and CDR2 is FQNEAQ. V was pared by 3 bases and J by 6 bases, with 6 bases between. The CDR3 is 12 residues long. The CDR3 nucleotides are TGTGCCAGCAGCTTGGGGAGTCAGCCCCAGCATTTT. It is translated as CASSLGSQPQHF.

The chain links TRBV28 to TRBJ2-3, with D possibly being TRBD2 (5 bases). CDR3 length equals 13 residues. Germline CDR1 and CDR2: MDHEN and SYDVKM. The ends were cut back, 10 bases at V and 1 base at J, with 12 bases in the middle. CDR3 in DNA: TGTGCCACCAAACCCGGGGGCACAGATACGCAGTATTTT. Translated, it gives CATKPGGTDTQYF.

V usage is TRBV18 and J usage is TRBJ1-1; D gene ambiguous. The CDR3 totals 13 residues. Trimming cost V 6 bases and J 4 bases, with 12 bases left between them. CDR1 and CDR2 from the germline V gene are KGHSH and LQKENI. The CDR3 loop reads CASSFGTTTEAFF. The CDR3 nucleotides are TGTGCCAGCTCGTTCGGCACTACCACTGAAGCTTTCTTT. Combining the CDR3 with reference TRBV18 and TRBJ1-1 gives the whole variable domain NAGVMQNPRHLVRRRGQEARLRCSPMKGHSHVYWYRQLPEEGLKFMVYLQKENIIDESGMPKERFSAEFPKEGPSILRIQQVVRGDSAAYFCASSFGTTTEAFFGQGTRLTVV.

The chain has TRBV4-1 and TRBJ2-5; D is ambiguous. Germline assignment: CDR1 MGHRA and CDR2 YSYEKL. The CDR3 totals 12 residues. Trimming pared 5 bases from V and 5 bases from J, leaving 9 bases between. The CDR3 here is CASSAERETQYF. CDR3 in DNA: TGCGCCAGCAGCGCGGAAAGGGAGACCCAGTACTTC.

The chain links TRBV4-1 to TRBJ2-3, with 8 nucleotides matching TRBD1. The CDR3 is 16 amino acids. The trim removed 0 bases at V and 1 base at J, leaving 3 bases unmatched. Germline V lookup: CDR1 MGHRA, CDR2 YSYEKL. CDR3 region: CASSQDSGGRTDTQYF. In nucleotides, the CDR3 is TGCGCCAGCAGCCAAGACTCAGGGGGCCGCACAGATACGCAGTATTTT.

The CDR3 nucleotides read TGTGCCACCAGCAGAGAAGGACAGAGCGGTGAAAAACTGTTTTTT. Its translation: CATSREGQSGEKLFF. V and J are TRBV15 and TRBJ1-4, with D possibly matching TRBD1 (6 bases). Trimming shortened V by 0 bases and J by 7 bases, and 12 bases separated the two germline ends. The CDR3 is 15 amino acids. CDR1 and CDR2 (germline): LNHNV, YYDKDF (reference sequence). Full variable domain (remainder filled in from reference TRBV15 and TRBJ1-4): DAMVIQNPRYQVTQFGKPVTLSCSQTLNHNVMYWYQQKSSQAPKLLFHYYDKDFNNEADTPDNFQSRRPNTSFCFLDIRSPGLGDTAMYLCATSREGQSGEKLFFGSGTQLSVL.

Here the CDR3 DNA reads TGCAGTGCCCCGCGCAGGGAAAAACTGTTTTTT. Translated: CSAPRREKLFF. V usage is TRBV20-1 and J usage is TRBJ1-4; no clear D gene. The CDR3 loop spans 11 amino acids. Germline CDR1 and CDR2: DFQATT and SNEGSKA (reference sequence). Trimming removed 6 bases from V and 8 bases from J, with 10 bases in between.

This rearrangement joins TRBV12-1 to TRBJ2-5; TRBD2 is taken as the D call from the table, unchecked against the DNA. TRBV12-1 is a pseudogene segment. This CDR3 spans 18 amino acids. The CDR3 coding sequence is TGTGCCAGCAGTAAGGAGTGGAGGAACGGGGGGACCCAAGAGACCCAGTACTTC. Protein product: CASSKEWRNGGTQETQYF.

The CDR3 sequence: CASSQDTGIITSYTF. CDR3 nucleotides: TGTGCCAGCAGCCAAGACACAGGGATAATTACGAGCTACACCTTC. The chain has TRBV4-2 and TRBJ1-2; possible D gene TRBD1, 6 bases. Germline CDR1 LGHNA, CDR2 YNFKEQ. Trimming removed 0 bases from V and 9 bases from J, with 17 bases in between. CDR3 length: 15 residues.